This T cell receptor (beta chain) came from a study of T-cell memory formation after mild COVID-19. The V and J ends lost 5 bases and 2 bases respectively, with 10 bases between them. The germline CDR1 and CDR2 sequences are DFQATT and SNEGSKA (reference sequence). This CDR3 comprises 12 residues. Comment on this clonotype: What it binds is unknown.

Study outcomes and limitations: CD4+ clones that contracted lay mainly in CM and EM; CD8+ ones lay in EMRA.

TCRdb passed the 5' RACE reads through MiXCR, listing each CDR3 protein once. Among about 430,000 distinct CDR3 sequences listed, 24% were seen once. The genes are TRBV20-1 and TRBJ2-7, with a weak D call TRBD1 (7 bases). The sequence came from an adult woman who had mild COVID-19 (a few samples of this study predate the infection). Cell type and time point are not known. The sample was PBMCs or a T cell subset sorted from them (not recorded which). The CDR3 protein is CSAGGTAYEQYF. The DNA for the CDR3 is TGCAGTGCTGGGGGGACAGCCTACGAGCAGTACTTC.